This T cell receptor (beta chain) was obtained from a study of CD8+ T cells in alopecia areata. Study-wide results and limits: Patients showed less clear TCR sequence sharing than mice, possibly partly because of HLA diversity. Among the cells sequenced in scalp samples are also the resident alphabeta T cells of normal skin. Across lesional scalp, and particularly alopecia totalis/universalis, clonality surpassed that of normal scalp.

The germline V gene encodes CDR1 SGHDT and CDR2 YYEEEE. V was shortened by 0 bases and J by 2 bases, with 8 bases between the two germline ends. This CDR3 is built from 14 residues. Extraction and reverse transcription of RNA yielded cDNA as the sequencing template. TCRdb's table, derived via immunoSEQ multiplex PCR, lists solely in-frame clones and lacks some. Here the sample spans around 190,000 clones, roughly three fifths being singletons. This clone was seen a few times. The antigen remains unidentified. V gene TRBV5-6 combines with J gene TRBJ2-5; D gene uncertain. Sequencing input: CD8+ T cells sorted from blood. The origin of this receptor is a human donor in good health. DNA of the CDR3: TGTGCCAGCAGCTTGGGGCAGTTGCAAGAGACCCAGTACTTC. Amino acid sequence: CASSLGQLQETQYF.